The clone carrying this T cell receptor beta chain turned up a few times. This specimen comes from a study of blood T cell repertoires in COVID-19. For the study at large: Samples representing acute and convalescent COVID-19 were sourced from the United States, Italy and Spain. Nucleic acid was either cDNA or gDNA, and it came from T cells, B-cell-depleted T cells, or PBMCs.

The CDR3 consists of 15 residues. Germline CDR1 KGHSH, CDR2 LQKENI. Between the trimmed V and J ends, which lost 2 bases and 2 bases, there was a span of 9 bases. Original analysis: For nucleated cells, counts were estimated from reference gene primer amplification. Profiling relied on immunoSEQ multiplex PCR, and the TCRdb table lists in-frame clones only, not all of them. The DNA gave D and trimming, while V, J and clone size come from that table. The data show some 97,000 clones, about nine tenths seen once. Input material: peripheral blood. The chain employs TRBV18 and TRBJ2-2; D gene ambiguous. The sequence derives from a man in his 60s with acute or convalescent COVID-19. This CDR3 is CASSPDGLNTGELFF. The CDR3 coding sequence is TGTGCCAGCTCACCAGATGGGCTAAACACCGGGGAGCTGTTTTTT. Combining the CDR3 with reference TRBV18 and TRBJ2-2 gives the whole variable domain NAGVMQNPRHLVRRRGQEARLRCSPMKGHSHVYWYRQLPEEGLKFMVYLQKENIIDESGMPKERFSAEFPKEGPSILRIQQVVRGDSAAYFCASSPDGLNTGELFFGEGSRLTVL.